These 14 T cell receptor beta chains were sequenced from one sample in a study of post-analysis software for immune sequencing data. Notes on the study in general: Higher frequency in patients than in controls was seen for roughly five TRBV segments, with TRBV5-6, TRBV5-1 and TRBV20-1 among them.

The antigens these receptors bind are not known. Unique molecular identifiers had been added to the TCR beta cDNA libraries. TCRdb passed the PCR reads through MiXCR, listing each CDR3 protein once. Of under 200,000 distinct CDR3 sequences in the sample, approximately 29% are singletons; the top ten hold roughly 3.4%. Sequencing input: blood. Receptors were obtained from a girl aged 2-17 years with multiple sclerosis.

This clonotype was seen ten or more times. This chain connects TRBV20-1 to TRBJ2-3; 14 bases are shared with TRBD2. V dropped 6 bases and J dropped 3; count of bases not matched to a gene: 14. The V gene's germline CDR1 is DFQATT and CDR2 SNEGSKA (reference sequence). The CDR3 runs 18 residues. The chain's CDR3 is CSAAFPGLAGGRTDTQYF. Written as DNA, the CDR3 is TGCAGTGCCGCCTTCCCCGGACTAGCGGGAGGAAGGACAGATACGCAGTATTTT.

In its sample, this clonotype was seen many times. The chain is built from TRBV9 and TRBJ2-1, with TRBD1 identical over 7 bases. The CDR3 runs 17 residues. Unmatched junction bases numbered 14, after V lost 3 bases and J lost 5 bases. Per germline, CDR1 SGDLS and CDR2 YYNGEE. This CDR3 reads CASSANTQGRSHNEQFF. CDR3 DNA: TGTGCCAGCAGCGCGAACACACAGGGGAGATCCCACAATGAGCAGTTCTTC.

Concerning this clonotype: Germline is not matched at one junction end, which may reflect a read error. This chain links TRBV7-2 with TRBJ2-7; 11 bases line up with TRBD2. This CDR3 is 15 amino acids long. Germline V gives CDR1 SGHTA, CDR2 FQGNSA. CDR3 nucleotide sequence: TGTGTCAGCAGCTTAGGACTAGCGGGCGCCTACGAGCAGTACTTC. Its protein is CVSSLGLAGAYEQYF.

This clonotype was observed many times. The chain uses TRBV7-6 and TRBJ2-5; 13 positions agree with TRBD2. The J segment lost 2 bases and the V segment lost 3 bases, leaving 3 bases of the junction unmatched. CDR3 length equals 16 residues. Germline loops: CDR1 SGHVS, CDR2 FNYEAQ. CDR3 in DNA: TGTGCCAGCAGCTTCCGACTAGCGGGGGGACAAGAGACCCAGTACTTC. Its protein is CASSFRLAGGQETQYF.

This clonotype was seen a handful of times. This rearrangement joins TRBV4-1 to TRBJ1-1; D is possibly TRBD1 (6 bases). V dropped 1 base and J dropped 5 bases, with 11 bases sitting between them. The CDR3 spans 14 residues. Germline V gene data show CDR1 as MGHRA and CDR2 as YSYEKL. The CDR3 DNA reads TGCGCCAGCAGCCAAGCGCAGGGGAGAACTGAAGCTTTCTTT. Its translation: CASSQAQGRTEAFF.

In its sample, this clonotype was seen many times. This chain connects TRBV29-1 to TRBJ2-3; TRBD1 is a possible D gene (6 bases). Trimming pared 1 base from V and 3 bases from J, leaving 17 bases between. Germline V gene sequence: CDR1 SQVTM, CDR2 ANQGSEA. This CDR3 is 16 amino acids long. CDR3 sequence: CSVEGSGRGGTDTQYF. CDR3 bases: TGCAGCGTTGAAGGTTCGGGCAGGGGTGGGACAGATACGCAGTATTTT.

As for this clonotype: A much larger clonotype is one base distant, so this may be a read error. The V call is TRBV12-3 or TRBV12-4, the J call TRBJ2-6; 9 bases line up with TRBD1. This CDR3 region has 17 residues. V trimming: 6 bases; J trimming: 2 bases; junction bases outside the gene matches: 8. The CDR3 DNA reads as TGTGCCAGCAGGGAGACAGGGGGAAGCCCTGGGGCCAACGTCCTGACTTTC. Protein product: CASRETGGSPGANVLTF.

This chain links TRBV7-9 with TRBJ2-1; no clear D gene. The CDR3 has 13 residues. Trimming removed 8 bases from V and 8 bases from J, with 16 bases in between. Germline V CDR1 and CDR2: SEHNR, FQNEAQ (reference sequence). In nucleotides, the CDR3 is TGTGCCAGCTCCGGAGTAGCATTGGATGAGCAGTTCTTC. It translates to CASSGVALDEQFF.

This chain connects TRBV6-5 to TRBJ1-1, with unresolved D. This CDR3 spans 14 amino acids. Trimming shortened V by 5 bases and J by 0 bases, and 10 bases separated the two germline ends. Germline V gene lookup returns CDR1 MNHEY and CDR2 SVGAGI. The CDR3 spells CASSPPGLNTEAFF. As DNA, the CDR3 is TGTGCCAGCAGTCCTCCAGGCCTGAACACTGAAGCTTTCTTT.

About this clonotype: A read error may explain this, as a much larger clone is one base away. The chain has TRBV7-8 and TRBJ1-6; 9 positions agree with TRBD1. CDR1 and CDR2 (germline): SGHVS, FQNEAQ. The CDR3 length is 14 residues. The CDR3 region is CASGWGQGYSPRHF. The CDR3 region has the DNA TGTGCCAGCGGCTGGGGACAGGGATATTCACCCCGCCACTTT.

This clonotype was detected many times. The chain combines TRBV2 with TRBJ2-1, with 12 bases that match TRBD2. From germline, CDR1 is SNHLY and CDR2 FYNNEI. The CDR3 is 15 residues long. V shed 6 bases, J shed 5 bases, and the junction held 5 bases outside the gene matches. CDR3 in amino acids: CASRSTSGGNNEQFF. In nucleotides, the CDR3 is TGTGCCAGCAGGTCCACTAGCGGGGGGAACAATGAGCAGTTCTTC.

V gene TRBV4-1 combines with J gene TRBJ1-1, with D perhaps matching TRBD1 (5 bases). CDR1 and CDR2 from the germline V gene are MGHRA and YSYEKL. Between the trimmed V and J ends, which lost 1 base and 8 bases, there was a span of 11 bases. The CDR3 totals 13 residues. The CDR3 region is CASSQVGQKEAFF. The CDR3 DNA reads TGCGCCAGCAGCCAAGTTGGACAAAAAGAAGCTTTCTTT.

This clonotype showed up many times. V is TRBV29-1 and J is TRBJ2-1; the D gene could be TRBD1 or TRBD2 (5 bases each). V was pared by 6 bases and J by 0 bases, with 12 bases between. From germline, CDR1 is SQVTM and CDR2 ANQGSEA. The CDR3 is made up of 14 amino acids. CDR3 DNA: TGCAGCGTGGCTAAGGGGACCTCCTACAATGAGCAGTTCTTC. Protein: CSVAKGTSYNEQFF.

Comments on this clonotype: A much more abundant neighbour one base away suggests this may be a read error. CDR3 region: CSVGTSYEQYF. The CDR3 nucleotides read TGCAGCGTTGGGACTAGCTATGAGCAGTACTTC. The chain recombines TRBV29-1 with TRBJ2-7; TRBD2 matches at 8 bases. V gave up 4 bases and J gave up 7 bases; unmatched junction bases: 3. The germline V gene encodes CDR1 SQVTM and CDR2 ANQGSEA. CDR3 length: 11 amino acids.